Presented here are 20 T cell receptor beta chains from one specimen sequenced in a study of molecular identifiers for immune sequencing clone quantification. TCRdb independently ran MiXCR on the PCR reads; one entry per CDR3 protein. The repertoire holds roughly 320,000 distinct CDR3 sequences, with 24% as singletons. The sequenced sample consisted of naive CD8+ T cells from blood, with Jurkat cell RNA spiked in. Subset noted: FACS-sorted CD8+CD4-CCR7+CD45RA+ naive T cells. The receptors derive from a human donor in good health. Some libraries in this study had Jurkat cell RNA spiked in.

The V call is TRBV27, the J call TRBJ2-7; 12 bases align to TRBD2. The germline V gene has CDR1 MNHEY and CDR2 SMNVEV (reference sequence). This CDR3 is 15 amino acids long. The V and J ends lost 3 bases and 6 bases, in that order; junction bases with no gene match: 6. This CDR3 is CASSFGLAGRTEQYF. The CDR3 DNA follows: TGTGCCAGCAGTTTCGGACTAGCGGGACGGACCGAGCAGTACTTC.

The chain joins TRBV19 to TRBJ2-1, with 11 bases identical to TRBD2. Trimming cost V 5 bases and J 4 bases; bases outside gene matches: 7. Germline-derived CDR1 and CDR2 are LNHDA and SQIVND (reference sequence). This CDR3 spans 16 amino acids. The CDR3 DNA is TGTGCCAGTAGTTCCGAGGGACTAGCGGATTACAATGAGCAGTTCTTC. Amino acid sequence: CASSSEGLADYNEQFF.

This clonotype occurred a few times. V and J are TRBV4-3 and TRBJ1-1; unclear D gene. Germline V gene sequence: CDR1 LGHNA, CDR2 YSLEER. With 1 base removed from V and 4 bases from J, the gap between germline ends came to 10 bases. CDR3 length equals 14 residues. The DNA for the CDR3 is TGCGCCAGCAGCCAAGTCAGAGGGAGCACTGAAGCTTTCTTT. Amino acids: CASSQVRGSTEAFF.

V usage is TRBV2 and J usage is TRBJ1-5; D possibly corresponds to TRBD1 (5 bases). V was cut by 2 bases and J by 3 bases, with 11 bases left in between. Germline CDR1 and CDR2: SNHLY and FYNNEI. This CDR3 is 15 amino acids long. The CDR3 region has the DNA TGTGCCAGCAGTGAACAGGGTACCATCAATCAGCCCCAGCATTTT. This encodes CASSEQGTINQPQHF. Based on the CDR3 plus reference TRBV2 and TRBJ1-5, the full variable domain is EPEVTQTPSHQVTQMGQEVILRCVPISNHLYFYWYRQILGQKVEFLVSFYNNEISEKSEIFDDQFSVERPDGSNFTLKIRSTKLEDSAMYFCASSEQGTINQPQHFGDGTRLSIL.

This chain links TRBV4-3 with TRBJ2-7; maybe TRBD2 (6 bases). Trimming removed 1 base at V and 6 bases at J, with 16 bases between. CDR3 length: 15 amino acids. Per germline, CDR1 LGHNA and CDR2 YSLEER. The CDR3 is CASSQGSLSGSEQYF. The DNA for the CDR3 is TGCGCCAGCAGCCAAGGTTCCCTTTCCGGGAGCGAGCAGTACTTC.

In its sample, this clonotype was seen many times. The V gene is TRBV29-1, the J gene TRBJ1-1; TRBD1 aligns across 8 bases. With 2 bases clipped from V and 7 bases from J, the junction kept 0 bases outside the gene matches. In germline, CDR1 is SQVTM, CDR2 ANQGSEA. The CDR3 extends over 11 amino acids. The DNA for the CDR3 is TGCAGCGTTGAAACAGGGGGTGAAGCTTTCTTT. Protein product: CSVETGGEAFF.

This clonotype was detected ten times or more. The rearrangement joins TRBV2 to TRBJ1-6; 10 bases agree with TRBD1. CDR1 SNHLY and CDR2 FYNNEI come from the germline V gene. The CDR3 consists of 14 residues. The J segment lost 7 bases and the V segment lost 4 bases, leaving 1 base of the junction unmatched. CDR3 in amino acids: CASSVGQGNSPLHF. The CDR3 DNA reads TGTGCCAGCAGTGTGGGACAGGGGAATTCACCCCTCCACTTT.

Details on this clonotype: A read error is possible here, since a much larger clone lies one base away. The chain employs TRBV15 and TRBJ2-1; possibly TRBD1 for D (6 bases). Germline CDR1 reads LNHNV; CDR2 reads YYDKDF (reference sequence). Trimming pared 4 bases from V and 9 bases from J, leaving 22 bases between. The CDR3 has 16 residues. The CDR3 spells CATSILNRARKGEQFF. CDR3 sequence (DNA): TGTGCCACCAGCATTTTGAACAGGGCTCGTAAGGGTGAGCAGTTCTTC. Looking up the rest from reference TRBV15 and TRBJ2-1 gives the full variable domain: DAMVIQNPRYQVTQFGKPVTLSCSQTLNHNVMYWYQQKSSQAPKLLFHYYDKDFNNEADTPDNFQSRRPNTSFCFLDIRSPGLGDTAMYLCATSILNRARKGEQFFGPGTRLTVL.

The chain is built from TRBV19 and TRBJ1-5, with a tentative D call TRBD1 (6 bases). This CDR3 is 15 amino acids long. Trimming pared 5 bases from V and 15 bases from J, leaving 26 bases between. CDR1 LNHDA and CDR2 SQIVND come from the germline V gene (reference sequence). In DNA form, the CDR3 reads TGTGCCAGTAGTCTGGGCCTCAGGGGCCCTCCGCTACCGCATTTT. Amino acid sequence: CASSLGLRGPPLPHF.

Concerning this clonotype itself: It may be a read error: a sequence one base away is much more abundant. V is TRBV7-9 and J is TRBJ2-2; tentative D call: TRBD2 (5 bases). The CDR3 has 17 residues. Germline CDR1 SEHNR, CDR2 FQNEAQ (reference sequence). The DNA for the CDR3 is TGTGCCAGCAGCCCCCTGGGCGGATACCTTAACACCGGGGAGCTGCTTTTT. Its translation: CASSPLGGYLNTGELLF.

CDR3: CASSQDPAAQATDTQYF. The CDR3 DNA follows: TGTGCCAGCAGCCAAGACCCTGCGGCCCAGGCCACAGATACGCAGTATTTT. This sequence joins TRBV3-1 and TRBJ2-3; no definite D call. The CDR3 is 17 amino acids. Trimming took off 0 bases at V and 2 bases at J, with 15 bases between the two ends. CDR1 and CDR2 (germline): LGHDT, YNNKEL (reference sequence).

CDR3 amino acids: CASSPGASPYEQYF. The CDR3 DNA is TGTGCCAGCAGCCCCGGGGCCTCACCGTACGAGCAGTACTTC. V gene TRBV7-2 combines with J gene TRBJ2-7; D assignment may be TRBD1 or TRBD2 (5 bases each). Germline V lookup: CDR1 SGHTA, CDR2 FQGNSA. The CDR3 is 14 amino acids. Trimming left V 5 bases short and J 4 bases short, with 15 bases between.

This clonotype has ten or more counts. The gene calls are TRBV7-6 and TRBJ2-3, with a possible D match to TRBD2 (6 bases). This CDR3 has 17 residues. The ends were cut back, 5 bases at V and 1 base at J, with 19 bases in the middle. CDR1 SGHVS and CDR2 FNYEAQ come from the germline V gene. The CDR3 sequence: CASSPDQRALRTDTQYF. Written as DNA, the CDR3 is TGTGCCAGCAGCCCCGATCAGCGGGCTCTTCGCACAGATACGCAGTATTTT.

A remark on this clonotype: This may come from a read error, since a much larger clone is one base off. The chain has TRBV7-9 and TRBJ2-5, with D possibly called TRBD1 or TRBD2 (5 bases each). The CDR3 length is 17 residues. Germline CDR1 SEHNR, CDR2 FQNEAQ (reference sequence). V was shortened by 5 bases and J by 1 base, with 20 bases between the two germline ends. The CDR3 DNA is TGTGCCAGCAGCCCACCGGCGGGCAGGGCCTTCCAAGAGACCCAGTACTTC. Amino acids: CASSPPAGRAFQETQYF.

In its sample, this clonotype was seen once. The CDR3 bases are TGTGCCAGCAGGAGACATAACACTGAAGCTTTCTTT. It yields the protein CASRRHNTEAFF. This chain links TRBV7-9 with TRBJ1-1; D unclear. This CDR3 region has 12 residues. In germline, CDR1 is SEHNR, CDR2 FQNEAQ (reference sequence). V lost 6 bases to trimming and J lost 2 bases, with 7 bases between them.

The count of this clonotype is one. A much more abundant neighbour one base away suggests this may be a read error. CDR3 loop: CAAAIQETQYF. The CDR3 nucleotides read TGTGCCGCCGCAATACAAGAGACCCAGTACTTC. V and J are TRBV2 and TRBJ2-5; D gene ambiguous. This CDR3 region has 11 residues. Per germline, CDR1 SNHLY and CDR2 FYNNEI. V was clipped by 11 bases and J by 2 bases, with 9 bases between them.

The chain combines TRBV30 with TRBJ1-1, with D possibly TRBD1 on 5 matching bases. The CDR3 spans 15 residues. Looked up from germline, CDR1 is GTSNPN and CDR2 is SVGIG (reference sequence). Trimming cost V 2 bases and J 11 bases, with 24 bases left between them. The chain's CDR3 is CAWSSTRTRSERAFF. The CDR3 DNA reads as TGTGCCTGGAGTTCGACCCGGACACGGAGCGAAAGGGCTTTCTTT.

Ten or more counts support this clonotype. The gene calls are TRBV13 and TRBJ1-1; D is ambiguous. Germline V lookup: CDR1 PRHDT, CDR2 FYEKMQ (reference sequence). The CDR3 is 12 amino acids. V was pared by 3 bases and J by 5 bases, with 7 bases between. In nucleotides, the CDR3 is TGTGCCAGCAGCTTGGAACGAACTGAAGCTTTCTTT. This translates into CASSLERTEAFF.

This sequence joins TRBV19 and TRBJ2-7; D may be TRBD1 (5 bases). V gave up 5 bases and J gave up 5 bases, with 16 bases separating them. Germline lookup yields CDR1 LNHDA and CDR2 SQIVND (reference sequence). The CDR3 runs 14 residues. The CDR3 region is CASSVPWGKDEQYF. Here the CDR3 DNA reads TGTGCCAGTAGTGTCCCGTGGGGCAAGGACGAGCAGTACTTC.

The V call is TRBV20-1, the J call TRBJ2-3, with D possibly TRBD2 on 5 matching bases. The CDR3 has 17 amino acids. The germline V gene encodes CDR1 DFQATT and CDR2 SNEGSKA (reference sequence). V lost 0 bases, J lost 4 bases, and 20 bases lay in between. CDR3 region: CSARDRGRAISSDTQYF. DNA for the CDR3: TGCAGTGCTAGAGATCGAGGGAGAGCCATTAGCTCAGATACGCAGTATTTT.